This T cell receptor beta chain stems from a study of beta chain features in type 1 diabetes (dated by TCRdb to the late 2010s). Broadly, across the study: Mean age, gender distribution, total cell number and subset yield did not differ between patients and healthy donors. A total of roughly 110 million sorted cells were examined across all samples, and the number of cells per subset was strongly correlated with RNA yield. In the study, TCRB repertoires of sorted circulating CD4+ T cell subsets from recently diagnosed type 1 diabetes patients were compared with those of matched healthy donors. Regulatory and stem cell-like memory subsets were obtained from only 8 patients and roughly 8 healthy donors, while naive and central memory subsets were obtained from all 30 or so donors. What the work shows at the level of the full study, not this receptor alone: At VDJ recombination sites, type 1 diabetes patients had fewer insertions and more deleted nucleotides, which implies abnormalities in thymic rearrangement. Naive, central memory and regulatory TCRB repertoires appeared to be more similar among patients than among healthy donors. Because small numbers of individuals were included in the HLA sub-analyses, any influence of HLA type on TCRB rearrangement was left unresolved. Shorter templates might be favored by PCR, yet because patient and control samples were amplified and corrected together, any such skew would affect both groups equally. Because cDNA was sequenced instead of genomic DNA, highly expressing activated cells could be over-represented, though the groups showed no difference in activation or CD3 levels. A moderate but significant shortening of TCRB CDR3 length was observed in type 1 diabetes patients in all four CD4+ subsets.

This clone was found a few times. Its cognate antigen has yet to be identified. Base qualities are missing; no much larger clone stands one base away. Each donor gave one peripheral blood draw, averaging approximately 120 mL, which was collected into heparinised tubes. Naive, central memory, regulatory and stem cell-like memory CD4+ T cells were sorted on a BD FACSAria II using a panel including CD45RO, CCR7, CD25, CD127, CD95 and CD27. Every sorted population had a purity above 95%. PBMCs were isolated right away by Lymphoprep density gradient centrifugation and were stained directly, without culture. So that batch effects would be minimized, each experiment stained and sorted samples in pairs, pairing one healthy donor with one patient. The entire isolated RNA was reverse transcribed using the High Capacity cDNA Reverse Transcription Kit, and thus expressed TCRB transcripts were sequenced. Deep immunoSEQ sequencing was performed on naive, central memory and regulatory T cell samples, with an average of about 4 million total reads per sample. After sorted cells were lysed in RLT buffer, RNA was extracted with DNase-treated RNeasy Micro or Mini kits, with the choice depending on cell number. To prevent cross-contamination, every cell subset was processed on its own, while patient and healthy donor samples were processed together. TCRB sequences were amplified from cDNA with the immunoSEQ multiplex PCR, producing 87-bp fragments spanning the CDR3 region. Amplicons were sequenced on the Illumina HiSeq platform. On the authors' methods: PCR bias was computationally corrected using synthetic template baselines, reads within Hamming distance 2 were collapsed, and singletons that could not be merged were discarded. Reads were aligned against IMGT to assign V, D and J genes, CDR3 length and insertions or deletions at six rearrangement sites. Within each subset, clonotype counts were normalized to the number of sorted cells before true diversity and Gini coefficients were calculated with the tcR R package. The overlap coefficient, calculated on TCRB nucleotide sequences, was used to quantify repertoire sharing. TCRdb holds this immuneACCESS table with in-frame rearrangements only. Some clones are missing; in checked studies, unresolved V genes explain under half, and the rest has no known cause. That table gives V, J and clone size, and the DNA gave D and trimming. This sample lists 60,000 to 75,000 clones; 49% were detected once. About 0.7% of the sample is taken by the ten largest.

V and J are truncated by 6 bases and 5 bases respectively, leaving an intervening sequence of 16 bases. Counted from cysteine to phenylalanine, this CDR3 has 14 amino acids. Just CDR3 DNA is preserved here, 42 bases in frame from base 1. The germline V gene (reference sequence) yields SEHNR for CDR1 and FQNEAQ for CDR2. Sequenced sample: central memory CD4+ T cells from blood. The chain employs TRBV7-9 and TRBJ2-5; the D gene identity is not certain. This sequence originates from a man aged 25-40 years with type 1 diabetes. The CDR3 reads CASSLDTVFETQYF. At the DNA level, the sequence is TGTGCCAGCAGTCTGGATACAGTTTTCGAGACCCAGTACTTC.